Sequencing of this T cell receptor (beta chain) was carried out in a study of cytomegalovirus exposure and HLA in healthy donors. Study details: From about 180 million T cells, an earlier analysis saw 110 million or so unique TCR beta sequences. Whole-study findings and limits: A list of 150 or so TCR beta chains associated with cytomegalovirus was given. Later analysis showed TCR association rates varying by HLA locus, highest for DRB1 and lowest for HLA-C.

Comments on this clone: Its antigen remains unknown.

The PCR used 60 Vbeta and 13 Jbeta primers. Here immunoSEQ multiplex PCR was the method, and the copy in TCRdb shows in-frame clones only, minus some. The sample comprises approximately 150,000 clones, 82% of which are singletons, and 5% to 6.5% rests with the top ten. The donors, nominally healthy at sampling, likely had unrecorded immune exposures. The germline V and J ends were trimmed by 4 bases and 6 bases, with 12 bases remaining between them. Germline V CDR1 and CDR2: KGHSY, FQNENV. The CDR3 runs 13 residues. Sequenced sample: PBMCs. The rearrangement uses TRBV16 and TRBJ1-1; D is perhaps TRBD1 (5 bases). The receptor's source is a man aged 25 to 45 in good health and CMV-seropositive. The CDR3 here is CASSPGGRPEAFF. Here the CDR3 DNA reads TGTGCCAGCAGCCCCGGGGGGAGACCTGAAGCTTTCTTT.